This TCR beta chain was documented in a study of shared clonotypes between healthy human individuals. As for the study in general: The study used three CD4 naive, three CD4 memory, two CD8 naive and one CD8 memory plate per donor. Study-wide results and caveats: A few donors had about 5.1% of their naive CD4 clonotypes in common.

Naive CD8 populations comprised CD45RO-negative cells positively selected for CCR7, excluding terminally differentiated effector memory CD45RA+ cells. A single count supports this clone. Its antigen is not known. V was shortened by 0 bases and J by 5 bases, with 14 bases between the two germline ends. CDR3 length equals 15 residues. Looked up from germline, CDR1 is MNHNY and CDR2 is SVGAGI (reference sequence). Assay runs were performed at deep level. Several immunoSEQ 96-well plates shared each subset's DNA, each plate a replicate. Method: immunoSEQ multiplex PCR; TCRdb's copy keeps in-frame clones and lacks some. Here the sample spans about 1,800,000 clones, about 95% being singletons.

The clonotype comes from a man aged 18 to 35 in good health. The chain is built from TRBV6-6 and TRBJ2-7; TRBD1 might be the D (6 bases). The sequenced material came from naive CD8+ T cells sorted from blood. This CDR3 reads CASSYSMGGGNEQYF. The CDR3 coding sequence is TGTGCCAGCAGTTACTCGATGGGTGGGGGCAACGAGCAGTACTTC.